A single sample gave rise to the 29 T cell receptor beta chains below, sequenced in a study of T-cell reconstitution after alpha-beta-depleted transplantation in children. The TCRbeta library was prepared with unique molecular identifiers. TCRdb analysed the PCR reads with MiXCR anew, one entry per CDR3 protein. The sample lists about 610,000 distinct CDR3 sequences; under 12% were seen once. Sequencing was performed on PBMCs from the stem cell graft donor, taken from the stem cell graft. The receptor source for this set is a human donor who donated a stem cell graft to a child with acute myeloid leukemia.

The chain is built from TRBV5-1 and TRBJ2-3; 10 bases match TRBD2. CDR3 length: 16 amino acids. Unmatched junction bases numbered 5, after V lost 4 bases and J lost 0 bases. The germline gives CDR1 SGHRS, CDR2 YFSETQ. The CDR3 DNA sequence: TGCGCCAGCAGCCTCTCACTAGCGGGGAGCACAGATACGCAGTATTTT. Its translation: CASSLSLAGSTDTQYF.

This clonotype has just a few counts. This chain joins TRBV15 and TRBJ2-1; TRBD2 matches at 11 bases. V was clipped by 6 bases and J by 4 bases; unmatched bases: 14. Germline loops: CDR1 LNHNV, CDR2 YYDKDF (reference sequence). This CDR3 is built from 18 residues. The CDR3 here is CATSPTSGAGGVYNEQFF. DNA of the CDR3: TGTGCCACCAGTCCGACTAGCGGGGCTGGGGGGGTATACAATGAGCAGTTCTTC.

This clonotype showed up just a few times. V gene TRBV30 combines with J gene TRBJ2-3; D might be TRBD2 (5 bases). The CDR3 sequence is 13 residues long. V was clipped by 1 base and J by 0 bases, with 5 bases between them. Germline loops: CDR1 GTSNPN, CDR2 SVGIG (reference sequence). Here the CDR3 DNA reads TGTGCCTGGAGTGGAGGGAGCACAGATACGCAGTATTTT. As protein: CAWSGGSTDTQYF.

At least ten counts were recorded for this clonotype. The chain joins TRBV29-1 to TRBJ2-6, with D perhaps matching TRBD1 (6 bases). The V gene's germline CDR1 is SQVTM and CDR2 ANQGSEA. The V and J ends lost 4 bases and 8 bases respectively, with 9 bases between them. The CDR3 sequence is 12 residues long. As DNA, the CDR3 is TGCAGCGTTGCTACAGGGACCAACGTCCTGACTTTC. It codes for CSVATGTNVLTF.

The rearrangement joins TRBV5-1 to TRBJ2-2; 9 nucleotides match TRBD1. The CDR3 length is 13 residues. Germline V gives CDR1 SGHRS, CDR2 YFSETQ. Losses at the gene ends were 7 bases for V and 4 bases for J; bases not matched to a gene: 2. CDR3: CASGGQGTGELFF. CDR3 DNA sequence: TGCGCCAGCGGGGGACAGGGCACCGGGGAGCTGTTTTTT.

The chain combines TRBV18 with TRBJ2-5, with D uncertain. V was shortened by 0 bases and J by 4 bases, with 12 bases between the two germline ends. Germline V gives CDR1 KGHSH, CDR2 LQKENI. There are 15 residues in the CDR3. The chain's CDR3 is CASSPPVGERETQYF. The CDR3 bases are TGTGCCAGCTCACCACCTGTGGGTGAACGAGAGACCCAGTACTTC.

This clonotype was observed many times. V is TRBV14 and J is TRBJ1-1; D is perhaps TRBD1 (5 bases). Per germline, CDR1 SGHDN and CDR2 FVKESK. V lost 5 bases to trimming and J lost 1 base, with 11 bases between them. This CDR3 is built from 14 residues. The CDR3 DNA is TGTGCCAGCAGCTCAAGGGGCGGGAACACTGAAGCTTTCTTT. It encodes CASSSRGGNTEAFF.

The rearrangement links TRBV6-1 to TRBJ2-5; 10 nucleotides agree with TRBD2. Germline assignment: CDR1 MNHNS and CDR2 SASEGT. V shed 6 bases and J 5 bases; nucleotides not matched to a gene: 6. This CDR3 comprises 14 residues. CDR3 coding DNA: TGTGCCAGCAGACTAGCGGGAAGGGCCGAGACCCAGTACTTC. Protein: CASRLAGRAETQYF.

The table lists this clonotype with a few counts. This rearrangement joins TRBV9 to TRBJ2-1; 8 nucleotides line up with TRBD2. V was clipped by 0 bases and J by 3 bases; unmatched bases: 2. Germline loops: CDR1 SGDLS, CDR2 YYNGEE. The CDR3 extends over 15 amino acids. This chain's CDR3 is CASSVALADYNEQFF. CDR3 bases: TGTGCCAGCAGCGTAGCACTAGCGGACTACAATGAGCAGTTCTTC.

There are many counts of this clonotype. The chain uses TRBV24-1 and TRBJ2-1, with 10 positions matching TRBD1. The ends lost 5 bases at V and 4 bases at J; junction bases unmatched: 4. Germline V gene sequence: CDR1 KGHDR, CDR2 SFDVKD. The CDR3 totals 15 residues. CDR3 sequence: CATSGGQGVYNEQFF. CDR3 nucleotide sequence: TGTGCCACCAGTGGAGGACAGGGGGTTTACAATGAGCAGTTCTTC.

This clonotype occurred many times. The chain joins TRBV7-2 to TRBJ2-5; possible D gene TRBD2, 5 bases. Germline values: CDR1 SGHTA, CDR2 FQGNSA. The CDR3 runs 12 residues. V was clipped by 1 base and J by 9 bases, with 9 bases between them. CDR3 coding DNA: TGTGCCAGCAGCTTAGTATCCGGGGCCCAGTACTTC. Translation: CASSLVSGAQYF.

This clonotype was detected ten times or more. The chain recombines TRBV28 with TRBJ2-1, with 7 bases matching TRBD2. The CDR3 contains 15 residues. With 4 bases clipped from V and 6 bases from J, the junction kept 9 bases outside the gene matches. CDR1 and CDR2 from the germline V gene are MDHEN and SYDVKM. The CDR3 region is CASSSPGGATNEQFF. The CDR3 DNA sequence: TGTGCCAGCAGTTCACCGGGGGGTGCGACCAATGAGCAGTTCTTC.

The chain is built from TRBV14 and TRBJ2-3; either TRBD1 or TRBD2 may fit D (5 bases each). This CDR3 is built from 18 residues. The V end lost 0 bases, the J end lost 5 bases, and 21 bases lay between the germline ends. The germline V gene has CDR1 SGHDN and CDR2 FVKESK. The CDR3 loop is CASSQEVGPLLYLDTQYF. In DNA form, the CDR3 reads TGTGCCAGCAGCCAAGAAGTGGGACCCTTACTCTATCTAGATACGCAGTATTTT.

This clonotype has only a few counts. V is TRBV5-6 and J is TRBJ2-1; TRBD1 or TRBD2 may be the D gene (5 bases each). The CDR3 loop spans 14 amino acids. Germline CDR1 SGHDT, CDR2 YYEEEE. Trimming stripped 1 base from V and 12 bases from J, with 17 bases between. CDR3 in amino acids: CASSLSGAPSGQFF. The CDR3 DNA sequence: TGTGCCAGCAGCTTGTCCGGGGCCCCAAGTGGGCAGTTCTTC. The variable domain in full, with the rest retrieved from reference TRBV5-6 and TRBJ2-1, is DAGVTQSPTHLIKTRGQQVTLRCSPKSGHDTVSWYQQALGQGPQFIFQYYEEEERQRGNFPDRFSGHQFPNYSSELNVNALLLGDSALYLCASSLSGAPSGQFFGPGTRLTVL.

The chain recombines TRBV9 with TRBJ2-1, with TRBD2 matching 9 bases. V lost 3 bases to trimming and J lost 7 bases; unmatched junction nucleotides: 8. Germline values: CDR1 SGDLS, CDR2 YYNGEE. CDR3 length: 15 residues. The CDR3 loop reads CASSASGMSGNEQFF. In DNA, the CDR3 is TGTGCCAGCAGCGCTAGCGGGATGTCTGGGAATGAGCAGTTCTTC.

This clonotype has a handful of counts. The chain couples TRBV24-1 to TRBJ2-5; possibly TRBD1 or TRBD2 for D (5 bases each). The CDR3 spans 13 residues. V lost 7 bases and J lost 5, with 13 bases in between. Germline V gene lookup returns CDR1 KGHDR and CDR2 SFDVKD. CDR3 residues: CATRGTAIETQYF. The CDR3 bases are TGTGCCACCAGGGGGACGGCCATTGAGACCCAGTACTTC.

This clonotype was seen repeatedly, ten times or more. V usage is TRBV15 and J usage is TRBJ1-1; no clear D. The germline CDR1 and CDR2 sequences are LNHNV and YYDKDF (reference sequence). This CDR3 comprises 11 residues. Trimming removed 6 bases from V and 0 bases from J, with 2 bases in between. The CDR3, as DNA: TGTGCCACCAGTTTGAACACTGAAGCTTTCTTT. Amino acids: CATSLNTEAFF.

V gene TRBV3-1 combines with J gene TRBJ2-5; 8 bases agree with TRBD2. V was clipped by 0 bases and J by 7 bases; unmatched bases: 10. The CDR3 length is 16 residues. Germline CDR1 and CDR2: LGHDT and YNNKEL (reference sequence). The CDR3 here is CASSQDFSGGTSTQYF. The DNA for the CDR3 is TGTGCCAGCAGCCAAGATTTCAGCGGGGGCACGTCGACCCAGTACTTC.

This clonotype was picked up many times. CDR3 loop: CASSLGGNRDREQFF. As DNA, the CDR3 is TGTGCCAGCAGCTTAGGGGGGAACCGGGACAGAGAGCAGTTCTTC. This sequence joins TRBV7-2 and TRBJ2-1, with TRBD1 identical over 7 bases. The ends lost 1 base at V and 10 bases at J; junction bases unmatched: 10. The germline CDR1 and CDR2 sequences are SGHTA and FQGNSA. The CDR3 totals 15 residues. Based on the CDR3 plus reference TRBV7-2 and TRBJ2-1, the full variable domain is GAGVSQSPSNKVTEKGKDVELRCDPISGHTALYWYRQSLGQGLEFLIYFQGNSAPDKSGLPSDRFSAERTGGSVSTLTIQRTQQEDSAVYLCASSLGGNRDREQFFGPGTRLTVL.

This clonotype was picked up many times. This chain connects TRBV20-1 to TRBJ2-5; no clear D. Germline CDR1 and CDR2: DFQATT and SNEGSKA (reference sequence). The CDR3 sequence is 14 residues long. With 1 base removed from V and 2 bases from J, the gap between germline ends came to 11 bases. The CDR3 coding sequence is TGCAGTGCTAGAGTTTCGCCAGCTCAAGAGACCCAGTACTTC. Translating it yields CSARVSPAQETQYF.

The chain is built from TRBV30 and TRBJ2-3; 9 bases fit TRBD2. V lost 3 bases to trimming and J lost 5 bases; unmatched junction nucleotides: 3. The CDR3 is 13 amino acids. The germline CDR1 and CDR2 sequences are GTSNPN and SVGIG (reference sequence). CDR3 residues: CAWSVLAGDTQYF. CDR3 DNA: TGTGCCTGGAGCGTACTAGCGGGAGATACGCAGTATTTT.

The chain uses TRBV3-1 and TRBJ1-2; weak D call: TRBD1 (5 bases). This CDR3 spans 13 amino acids. Germline V gene lookup returns CDR1 LGHDT and CDR2 YNNKEL (reference sequence). Between the trimmed V and J ends, which lost 5 bases and 7 bases, there was a span of 14 bases. In DNA form, the CDR3 reads TGTGCCAGCAGCTACCGGGACCAGGCTGGCTACACCTTC. As protein: CASSYRDQAGYTF.

This clonotype came up a few times. The junction and the germline gene differ at one end; a read error may be behind it. The chain recombines TRBV7-7 with TRBJ2-3; maybe TRBD2 (6 bases). CDR3 size: 15 residues. Per the germline V gene, CDR1 is SSHAT and CDR2 is FNYEAQ (reference sequence). The CDR3 sequence: CASSLDGSGTDTQYF. CDR3 DNA: TGTGCTAGCAGCTTAGACGGGAGTGGAACAGATACGCAGTATTTT.

The chain recombines TRBV18 with TRBJ2-2; 10 bases align to TRBD1. Germline CDR1 reads KGHSH; CDR2 reads LQKENI. With 3 bases clipped from V and 6 bases from J, the junction kept 4 bases outside the gene matches. This CDR3 is 15 amino acids long. CDR3 sequence (DNA): TGTGCCAGCTCACCGGACAGGGGGATTGCCGGGGAGCTGTTTTTT. Translation gives CASSPDRGIAGELFF. The full variable domain, in which reference TRBV18 and TRBJ2-2 provide the parts outside the CDR3, is NAGVMQNPRHLVRRRGQEARLRCSPMKGHSHVYWYRQLPEEGLKFMVYLQKENIIDESGMPKERFSAEFPKEGPSILRIQQVVRGDSAAYFCASSPDRGIAGELFFGEGSRLTVL.

The J gene is TRBJ2-5, the V gene TRBV12-3 or TRBV12-4, with D unclear. Trimming pared 1 base from V and 3 bases from J, leaving 9 bases between. The CDR3 runs to 14 residues. CDR3 bases: TGTGCCAGCAGTTTAGTTCCGGTAAAAGAGACCCAGTACTTC. Translation: CASSLVPVKETQYF.

The table lists this clonotype with many counts. The V gene is TRBV30, the J gene TRBJ2-3; 13 nucleotides line up with TRBD2. Germline V CDR1 and CDR2: GTSNPN, SVGIG (reference sequence). This CDR3 region has 18 residues. The trim removed 3 bases at V and 2 bases at J, leaving 11 bases unmatched. The CDR3 protein is CAWSDIPGTSGTTDTQYF. In DNA form, the CDR3 reads TGTGCCTGGAGCGACATCCCCGGGACTAGCGGGACCACAGATACGCAGTATTTT.

This clonotype was counted a few times. The V call is TRBV9, the J call TRBJ1-5; D is unresolved. CDR3 length equals 16 residues. The germline V and J ends were trimmed by 3 bases and 0 bases, with 13 bases remaining between them. Germline values: CDR1 SGDLS, CDR2 YYNGEE. The CDR3 nucleotides are TGTGCCAGCAGCGCAACAAATTTCTATAGCAATCAGCCCCAGCATTTT. It encodes CASSATNFYSNQPQHF.

This clonotype has more than one count but fewer than ten. This chain joins TRBV4-3 and TRBJ1-5; D gene unclear. CDR3 length: 13 amino acids. Germline V gene data show CDR1 as LGHNA and CDR2 as YSLEER. V was pared by 0 bases and J by 6 bases, with 6 bases between. Here the CDR3 DNA reads TGCGCCAGCAGCCAAGATATCAGTCAGCCCCAGCATTTT. This translates into CASSQDISQPQHF.

There are many counts of this clonotype. V gene TRBV5-1 combines with J gene TRBJ2-1; maybe TRBD2 (6 bases). This CDR3 comprises 16 residues. V lost 4 bases and J 6 bases, leaving 20 bases between the germline ends. Germline loops: CDR1 SGHRS, CDR2 YFSETQ. The CDR3 reads CASSQLAELPRNEQFF. The DNA of the CDR3 is TGCGCCAGCAGCCAATTAGCGGAGTTACCACGCAATGAGCAGTTCTTC.